This entry features one TCR beta chain sequence. This clonotype was detected only once. The antigen it recognizes is unknown. No per-base quality is available; no much larger clone lies one base away. One read gives only weak evidence. Ends trimmed: V by 4 bases, J by 4 bases; bases unmatched to a gene: 4. From its cysteine to its phenylalanine, the CDR3 spans 14 amino acids. The only DNA kept is the CDR3, 42 bases in frame from the first base. According to the germline V gene (reference sequence), CDR1 reads MNHEY and CDR2 reads SMNVEV. Library prep was done by PCR. TCRdb shows the sequencer as Illumina HiSeq 2500. Molecular barcoding was employed in the preparation of TCR libraries, with unique molecular identifiers being used to normalize TCRbeta repertoire quantification. The public reads were run again by TCRdb, first through fastp at Q25 and then through MiXCR, and only productive beta chains were kept. Every entry covers one CDR3 protein and lists the most common genes and DNA from its rows. The sample table records 600,000 to 800,000 distinct CDR3 sequences; about 12% of these occur just once. The ten largest clones capture 0.79% of the sample.

Sample treatment or condition, as interpreted from the label and publication: allogeneic hematopoietic cell transplantation with graft depleted of TCRalphabeta T cells and CD19 B cells. The transplant recipients were children given TCRalphabeta/CD19-depleted allogeneic hematopoietic cell grafts. This entry is derived from a study of T-cell reconstitution after alpha-beta-depleted transplantation in children (dated by TCRdb to 2016 to 2018). Notes on the research overall: Using TCR repertoire profiling, the study quantitatively followed how T-cell immune reconstitution unfolded in children after TCRalphabeta/CD19-depleted allogeneic hematopoietic cell transplantation.

Broad study findings and their caveats: About two months after transplant, the apparently early recovery of alphabetaT-cell counts reportedly depended on just several hundred clones that had expanded rapidly and came from non-depleted graft cells. In some patients, high TCRbeta diversity at day 60 was attributed to recipient T cells and intrathymic progenitors that had survived conditioning. The frequencies of hyperexpanded clones fell over the following months, and after one year, T-cell counts and TCRbeta diversity were mostly attributed to newly produced T cells.

The chain links TRBV27 with TRBJ2-1; TRBD1 lines up with 7 middle nucleotides. Specimen: PBMCs, collected before TCRalphabeta/CD19-depleted stem cell transplant. This receptor was taken from a girl aged 2 to 9 with congenital amegakaryocytic thrombocytopenia, due to receive a stem cell transplant. The CDR3 protein: CASSYGTAYNEQFF. The sequenced DNA: TGTGCCAGCAGTTATGGGACAGCATACAATGAGCAGTTCTTC.